This T cell receptor beta chain was profiled in a study of CD8+CD57+ T cells in acquired aplastic anemia. About the research overall: An average of 3.2 ug of DNA was obtained from sorted CD4+ and CD8+ cells.

Both TCR beta VDJ combination and CDR3 sequence profiling were carried out. Genomic DNA was the template for this profiling. Via MiXCR, TCRdb re-called the reads, giving one row per CDR3 protein. Among 250,000 to 350,000 distinct CDR3 sequences listed, roughly 61% were seen once. CDR3 length equals 15 residues. Germline V gene lookup returns CDR1 WNHNN and CDR2 SYGVQD (reference sequence). All sequencing subjects had displayed CD8+CD57+ cell expansion on flow cytometry. A note on this clonotype: A much larger clone differs by one base, so this may be a read error.

Sequencing was done on a sample of sorted CD4+, CD8+, or CD8+CD57+ T cells (not recorded which) from PBMCs. The TCR was taken from a human donor with aplastic anemia. V and J are TRBV10-1 and TRBJ1-5; D may be TRBD1 (6 bases). CDR3 region: CASRRDTYSNQPQRF. The CDR3 DNA reads TGCGCCAGTCGGCGGGACACCTATAGCAATCAGCCCCAGCGTTTT.